The TCR beta chain under discussion was sequenced for a study of blood T cell repertoires in COVID-19. Study-wide background: Researchers got acute and convalescent COVID-19 samples from the United States, Italy and Spain. Sources were T cells, B-cell-depleted T cells, or PBMCs; the material itself was cDNA or gDNA.

As originally analysed: Amplification from reference gene primers served as the basis for estimated nucleated cell counts. Produced via immunoSEQ multiplex PCR; TCRdb's table is partial and in-frame only. V and J calls and clone size follow that table, whereas D and trimming were derived from the DNA. The sample holds 190,000 or so clones, around 87% seen once. V was cut by 4 bases and J by 5 bases, with 14 bases left in between. In germline, CDR1 is SGHAT, CDR2 FQNNGV. The CDR3 is 15 amino acids. The receptor was isolated from a man aged 35 to 55 with active or convalescent COVID-19. This chain links TRBV11-2 with TRBJ2-2; D is perhaps TRBD1 (5 bases). The sample consisted of peripheral blood. CDR3 loop: CASSYPDTRTGELFF. Here the CDR3 DNA reads TGTGCCAGCAGCTACCCGGACACTCGTACCGGGGAGCTGTTTTTT.